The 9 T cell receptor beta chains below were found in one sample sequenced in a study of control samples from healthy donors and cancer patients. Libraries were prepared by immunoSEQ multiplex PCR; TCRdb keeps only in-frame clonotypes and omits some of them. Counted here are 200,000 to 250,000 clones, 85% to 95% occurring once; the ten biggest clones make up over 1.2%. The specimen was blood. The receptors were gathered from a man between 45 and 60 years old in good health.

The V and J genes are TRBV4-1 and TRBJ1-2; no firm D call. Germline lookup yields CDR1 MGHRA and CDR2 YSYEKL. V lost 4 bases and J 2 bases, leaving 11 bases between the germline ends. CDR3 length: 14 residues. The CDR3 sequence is CASSPAVGNYGYTF. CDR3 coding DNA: TGCGCCAGCAGCCCCGCGGTCGGGAACTATGGCTACACCTTC.

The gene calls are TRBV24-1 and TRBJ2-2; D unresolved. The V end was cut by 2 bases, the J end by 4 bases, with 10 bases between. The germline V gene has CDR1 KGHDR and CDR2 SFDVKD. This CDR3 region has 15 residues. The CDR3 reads CATSDSSRLTGELFF. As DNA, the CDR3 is TGTGCCACCAGTGATTCCAGCAGACTCACCGGGGAGCTGTTTTTT.

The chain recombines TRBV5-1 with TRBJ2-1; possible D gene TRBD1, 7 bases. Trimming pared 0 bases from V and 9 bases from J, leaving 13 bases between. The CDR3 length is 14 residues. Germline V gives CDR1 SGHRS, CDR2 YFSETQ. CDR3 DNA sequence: TGCGCCAGCAGCTTGGCCGGGGGACAGAGTGAGCAGTTCTTC. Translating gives CASSLAGGQSEQFF.

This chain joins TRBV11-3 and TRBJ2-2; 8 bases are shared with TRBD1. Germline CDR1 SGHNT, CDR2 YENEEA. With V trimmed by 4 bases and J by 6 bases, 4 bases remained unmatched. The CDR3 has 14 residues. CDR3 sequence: CASSYTTGAGELFF. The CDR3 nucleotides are TGTGCCAGCAGCTATACGACAGGGGCCGGGGAGCTGTTTTTT.

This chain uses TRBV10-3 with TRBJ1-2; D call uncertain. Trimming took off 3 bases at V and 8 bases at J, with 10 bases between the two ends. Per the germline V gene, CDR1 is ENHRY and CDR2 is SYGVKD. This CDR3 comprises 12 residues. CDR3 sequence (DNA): TGTGCCATCAGTGATCCCCCGCGGGGCTACACCTTC. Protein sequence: CAISDPPRGYTF.

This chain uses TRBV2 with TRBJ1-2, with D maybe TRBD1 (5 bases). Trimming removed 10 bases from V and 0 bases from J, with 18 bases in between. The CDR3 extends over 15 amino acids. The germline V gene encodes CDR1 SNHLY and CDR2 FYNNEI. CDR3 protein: CATAVVRDPNYGYTF. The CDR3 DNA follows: TGTGCCACCGCCGTGGTCAGGGACCCTAACTATGGCTACACCTTC.

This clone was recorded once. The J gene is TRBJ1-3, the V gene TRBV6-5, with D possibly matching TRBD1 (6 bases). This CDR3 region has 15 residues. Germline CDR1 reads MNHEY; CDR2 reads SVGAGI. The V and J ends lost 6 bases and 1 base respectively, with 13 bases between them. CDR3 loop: CASSSVGGSGNTIYF. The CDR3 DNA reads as TGTGCCAGCAGCTCAGTAGGGGGATCTGGAAACACCATATATTTT.

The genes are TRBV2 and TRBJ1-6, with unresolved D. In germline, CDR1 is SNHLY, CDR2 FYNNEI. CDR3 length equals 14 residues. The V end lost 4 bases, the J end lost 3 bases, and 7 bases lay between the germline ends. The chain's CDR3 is CASSVQFYNSPLHF. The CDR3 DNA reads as TGTGCCAGCAGTGTTCAGTTCTATAATTCACCCCTCCACTTT.

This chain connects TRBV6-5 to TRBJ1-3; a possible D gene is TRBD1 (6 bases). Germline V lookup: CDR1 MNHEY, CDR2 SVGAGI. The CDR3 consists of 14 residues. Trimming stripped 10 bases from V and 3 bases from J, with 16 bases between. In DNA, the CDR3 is TGTGCCACCTCGTGGGGGGCGGTTGGAAACACCATATATTTT. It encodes CATSWGAVGNTIYF.